These 13 T cell receptor beta chains came from one sample sequenced in a study of control samples from healthy donors and cancer patients. Sequencing was performed with immunoSEQ multiplex PCR; in TCRdb, only in-frame clones are kept and a portion is missing. There are approximately 140,000 clones in the sample; roughly 91% occur only once, and 6% to 9.5% lies in the top ten. The sequenced material came from PBMCs. The receptors derive from a man in his fifties or sixties with head and neck cancer.

A note on this clone: Other DNA sequences in this specimen translate into the identical CDR3. The rearrangement uses TRBV28 and TRBJ2-7, with D uncertain. Germline CDR1 is MDHEN and CDR2 is SYDVKM. The V gene lost 6 bases and the J gene lost 7 bases, with 10 bases spanning the gap. The CDR3 is 11 amino acids. The CDR3 region is CASSLRWEQYF. The CDR3 DNA reads TGTGCCAGCAGCCTACGGTGGGAGCAGTACTTC.

This rearrangement joins TRBV6-6 to TRBJ1-3; unclear D gene. In germline, CDR1 is MNHNY, CDR2 SVGAGI (reference sequence). CDR3 length: 13 amino acids. V was cut by 5 bases and J by 3 bases, with 8 bases left in between. The CDR3 spells CASSRESGNTIYF. CDR3 bases: TGTGCCAGCAGTAGAGAGAGTGGAAACACCATATATTTT.

The chain recombines TRBV19 with TRBJ1-2; D perhaps matches TRBD1 (6 bases). Trimming cost V 5 bases and J 2 bases, with 9 bases left between them. CDR3 length equals 13 residues. Germline V lookup: CDR1 LNHDA, CDR2 SQIVND (reference sequence). CDR3 nucleotide sequence: TGTGCCAGTAGTTTTGGGGGCAACTATGGCTACACCTTC. Its translation is CASSFGGNYGYTF.

The V and J genes are TRBV5-1 and TRBJ2-7, with TRBD2 matching 12 bases. Germline V CDR1 and CDR2: SGHRS, YFSETQ. V dropped 3 bases and J dropped 0; count of bases not matched to a gene: 7. The CDR3 spans 17 residues. The CDR3 sequence: CASSSVLAGGDSYEQYF. The CDR3 DNA is TGCGCCAGCAGCTCCGTTCTAGCGGGGGGGGACTCCTACGAGCAGTACTTC.

The chain links TRBV15 to TRBJ1-1; tentatively, D is TRBD1 (5 bases). The germline gives CDR1 LNHNV, CDR2 YYDKDF (reference sequence). This CDR3 is 12 amino acids long. Trimming removed 1 base at V and 7 bases at J, with 7 bases between. Here the CDR3 reads CATSRVGGEAFF. CDR3 coding DNA: TGTGCCACCAGCAGAGTTGGGGGTGAAGCTTTCTTT.

This clone was counted a few times. The V and J genes are TRBV12-5 and TRBJ2-3, with no clear D. From germline, CDR1 is LGHNT and CDR2 FRNRAP. Trimming left V 4 bases short and J 2 bases short, with 10 bases between. CDR3 size: 14 residues. CDR3: CASGSPDFTDTQYF. The CDR3 DNA reads TGTGCTAGTGGTTCTCCCGATTTCACAGATACGCAGTATTTT.

The genes are TRBV4-1 and TRBJ1-5, with D uncertain. Trimming left V 0 bases short and J 6 bases short, with 9 bases between. Germline loops: CDR1 MGHRA, CDR2 YSYEKL. The CDR3 runs to 14 residues. The CDR3 loop is CASSQDAAAQPQHF. In DNA form, the CDR3 reads TGCGCCAGCAGCCAAGATGCGGCGGCTCAGCCCCAGCATTTT.

The chain is built from TRBV28 and TRBJ2-1; D not certain. Trimming took off 1 base at V and 6 bases at J, with 1 base between the two ends. Germline V gives CDR1 MDHEN, CDR2 SYDVKM. The CDR3 extends over 11 amino acids. The CDR3: CASSLFNEQFF. The CDR3, as DNA: TGTGCCAGCAGTTTATTCAATGAGCAGTTCTTC. The full variable domain, completed using reference TRBV28 and TRBJ2-1, is DVKVTQSSRYLVKRTGEKVFLECVQDMDHENMFWYRQDPGLGLRLIYFSYDVKMKEKGDIPEGYSVSREKKERFSLILESASTNQTSMYLCASSLFNEQFFGPGTRLTVL.

This chain links TRBV4-2 with TRBJ2-3; D is uncertain. This CDR3 is built from 16 residues. The germline V gene has CDR1 LGHNA and CDR2 YNFKEQ. Trimming removed 2 bases from V and 4 bases from J, with 16 bases in between. The CDR3 DNA is TGTGCCAGCAGCCAAAAAACTCTGTCAGGCGCAGATACGCAGTATTTT. Protein: CASSQKTLSGADTQYF.

This chain connects TRBV5-4 to TRBJ1-1; D might be TRBD1 (6 bases). The ends were cut back, 2 bases at V and 0 bases at J, with 8 bases in the middle. Germline values: CDR1 SGHNT, CDR2 YYREEE (reference sequence). The CDR3 has 14 amino acids. As DNA, the CDR3 is TGTGCCAGCAGCTTTACAGGGATGAACACTGAAGCTTTCTTT. Translated, it gives CASSFTGMNTEAFF.

This clone has just a few counts. The V call is TRBV9, the J call TRBJ2-1; 7 bases fit TRBD2. CDR3 length: 14 residues. Unmatched junction bases numbered 7, after V lost 6 bases and J lost 4 bases. Germline CDR1 SGDLS, CDR2 YYNGEE. The CDR3 DNA reads as TGTGCCAGCACCCCCGGGACTAATTACAATGAGCAGTTCTTC. It yields the protein CASTPGTNYNEQFF.

V and J are TRBV5-1 and TRBJ1-5; TRBD1 is a possible D gene (6 bases). From germline, CDR1 is SGHRS and CDR2 YFSETQ. V lost 3 bases to trimming and J lost 0 bases, with 13 bases between them. The CDR3 sequence is 16 residues long. In DNA, the CDR3 is TGCGCCAGCAGCTCTTGGACAGACTATAGCAATCAGCCCCAGCATTTT. This encodes CASSSWTDYSNQPQHF.

The chain carries TRBV27 and TRBJ2-1; possible D gene TRBD2, 6 bases. Deletions cut 0 bases from V and 0 bases from J, with 12 bases between. This CDR3 comprises 17 residues. CDR1 and CDR2 from the germline V gene are MNHEY and SMNVEV (reference sequence). CDR3 protein: CASSLSKAGSSYNEQFF. DNA of the CDR3: TGTGCCAGCAGTTTATCGAAGGCCGGGAGCTCCTACAATGAGCAGTTCTTC.